Listed below are T cell receptor beta chains from one sample, sequenced in a study of cytomegalovirus exposure and HLA in healthy donors. Sequencing was performed with immunoSEQ multiplex PCR; in TCRdb, only in-frame clones are kept and a portion is missing. The sample yields about 120,000 clones, over 70% seen once. Input material: PBMCs. These TCRs come from a woman aged 50 to 65 in good health and CMV-seropositive. Both conserved end residues are part of each CDR3. Each record gives: V gene, D gene, clone size, J gene, CDR3 protein, CDR3 DNA. A D gene is named only where the DNA matches it firmly. Clone size is not always given. Where it is, it says once, few, many or a class for expanded clones.

v_call: TRBV6-1
d_call: -
clone_size: few
j_call: TRBJ1-1
cdr3_aa: CASTRTLDTEAFF
cdr3_nt: TGTGCCAGCACGAGGACACTCGACACTGAAGCTTTCTTT

v_call: TRBV7-2
d_call: TRBD2
clone_size: -
j_call: TRBJ2-7
cdr3_aa: CASSTGTSGRGFYEQYF
cdr3_nt: TGTGCCAGCAGTACTGGGACTAGCGGGAGAGGCTTCTACGAGCAGTACTTC

v_call: TRBV19
d_call: TRBD2
clone_size: -
j_call: TRBJ2-7
cdr3_aa: CASSIRAMSGGAAEQYF
cdr3_nt: TGTGCCAGTAGCATAAGGGCTATGAGCGGGGGGGCCGCCGAGCAGTACTTC

v_call: TRBV18
d_call: -
clone_size: -
j_call: TRBJ1-2
cdr3_aa: CASSPQGGAHGYTF
cdr3_nt: TGTGCCAGCTCACCACAGGGAGGGGCTCATGGCTACACCTTC

v_call: TRBV7-7
d_call: -
clone_size: -
j_call: TRBJ2-1
cdr3_aa: CASSLAFYNEQFF
cdr3_nt: TGTGCCAGCAGCTTAGCCTTCTACAATGAGCAGTTCTTC

v_call: TRBV28
d_call: -
clone_size: -
j_call: TRBJ1-2
cdr3_aa: CASSLGANYGYTF
cdr3_nt: TGTGCCAGCAGTTTAGGGGCCAACTATGGCTACACCTTC

v_call: TRBV10-2
d_call: -
clone_size: few
j_call: TRBJ2-7
cdr3_aa: CASSLRSSYEQYF
cdr3_nt: TGCGCCAGCAGTCTAAGGAGTAGCTACGAGCAGTACTTC

v_call: TRBV6-6
d_call: -
clone_size: -
j_call: TRBJ2-2
cdr3_aa: CASSYDVHRGNGELFF
cdr3_nt: TGTGCCAGCAGTTACGACGTTCACCGGGGGAACGGGGAGCTGTTTTTT

v_call: TRBV6-1
d_call: -
clone_size: once
j_call: TRBJ1-4
cdr3_aa: CATPRRVREKLFF
cdr3_nt: TGTGCCACCCCTCGCAGGGTTAGGGAAAAACTGTTTTTT

v_call: TRBV4-3
d_call: TRBD1
clone_size: -
j_call: TRBJ1-2
cdr3_aa: CASSQGLIGTVDSGYTF
cdr3_nt: TGCGCCAGCAGCCAAGGTTTGATTGGGACAGTCGACTCTGGCTACACCTTC

v_call: TRBV9
d_call: -
clone_size: -
j_call: TRBJ2-1
cdr3_aa: CASSEQGGVSYNEQFF
cdr3_nt: TGTGCCAGCAGCGAACAAGGAGGGGTCTCCTACAATGAGCAGTTCTTC

v_call: TRBV19
d_call: TRBD1
clone_size: -
j_call: TRBJ2-7
cdr3_aa: CASRSAWTGPYEQYF
cdr3_nt: TGTGCCAGTAGATCTGCTTGGACAGGGCCCTACGAGCAGTACTTC

v_call: TRBV6-1
d_call: TRBD1
clone_size: -
j_call: TRBJ1-2
cdr3_aa: CASRVGQGATGYTF
cdr3_nt: TGTGCCAGCAGAGTCGGACAGGGGGCGACAGGCTACACCTTC

v_call: TRBV7-6
d_call: -
clone_size: few
j_call: TRBJ2-3
cdr3_aa: CASSPEQGGATDTQYF
cdr3_nt: TGTGCCAGCAGCCCCGAACAGGGTGGGGCCACAGATACGCAGTATTTT

v_call: TRBV9
d_call: TRBD2
clone_size: -
j_call: TRBJ2-1
cdr3_aa: CASNGLAGDEQFF
cdr3_nt: TGTGCCAGCAACGGACTAGCGGGAGACGAGCAGTTCTTC

v_call: TRBV30
d_call: -
clone_size: -
j_call: TRBJ1-1
cdr3_aa: CAWVTGWGRWNTEAFF
cdr3_nt: TGTGCCTGGGTAACAGGGTGGGGACGTTGGAACACTGAAGCTTTCTTT

v_call: TRBV4-3
d_call: TRBD2
clone_size: -
j_call: TRBJ2-7
cdr3_aa: CASSQDAGLAAFYEQYF
cdr3_nt: TGCGCCAGCAGCCAAGATGCGGGACTAGCAGCCTTCTACGAGCAGTACTTC

v_call: TRBV7-2
d_call: TRBD1
clone_size: -
j_call: TRBJ1-2
cdr3_aa: CASSLGPGQLLSGYTF
cdr3_nt: TGTGCCAGCAGCTTAGGGCCGGGACAGCTTTTGTCCGGCTACACCTTC

v_call: TRBV6-1
d_call: TRBD1
clone_size: -
j_call: TRBJ2-7
cdr3_aa: CASRGPGGEQYF
cdr3_nt: TGTGCCAGCAGGGGCCCAGGGGGCGAGCAGTACTTC

v_call: TRBV30
d_call: -
clone_size: once
j_call: TRBJ1-5
cdr3_aa: CAWSVRGGYNQPQHF
cdr3_nt: TGTGCCTGGAGTGTACGGGGGGGCTACAATCAGCCCCAGCATTTT

v_call: TRBV7-2
d_call: -
clone_size: few
j_call: TRBJ2-7
cdr3_aa: CASSLSGYEQYF
cdr3_nt: TGTGCCAGCAGCTTATCGGGATACGAGCAGTACTTC

v_call: TRBV19
d_call: -
clone_size: -
j_call: TRBJ1-5
cdr3_aa: CASSIKTAGQPQHF
cdr3_nt: TGTGCCAGTAGTATAAAAACGGCGGGTCAGCCCCAGCATTTT

v_call: TRBV11-2
d_call: TRBD2
clone_size: -
j_call: TRBJ2-4
cdr3_aa: CASSDDPGTSGFQYF
cdr3_nt: TGTGCCAGCAGCGACGACCCCGGGACTAGCGGGTTTCAGTACTTC

v_call: TRBV18
d_call: -
clone_size: -
j_call: TRBJ1-1
cdr3_aa: CASSPNSMNTEAFF
cdr3_nt: TGTGCCAGCTCACCTAACAGTATGAACACTGAAGCTTTCTTT

v_call: TRBV4-1
d_call: TRBD1
clone_size: -
j_call: TRBJ2-7
cdr3_aa: CASSPAGTDPYEQYF
cdr3_nt: TGCGCCAGCAGCCCGGCCGGGACAGACCCTTACGAGCAGTACTTC

v_call: TRBV5-4
d_call: TRBD2
clone_size: few
j_call: TRBJ2-7
cdr3_aa: CASGSGTSGSSYEQYF
cdr3_nt: TGTGCCAGCGGATCCGGGACTAGCGGGAGCTCCTACGAGCAGTACTTC

v_call: TRBV30
d_call: -
clone_size: -
j_call: TRBJ1-5
cdr3_aa: CAWSLADNQPQHF
cdr3_nt: TGTGCCTGGAGTTTGGCAGACAATCAGCCCCAGCATTTT